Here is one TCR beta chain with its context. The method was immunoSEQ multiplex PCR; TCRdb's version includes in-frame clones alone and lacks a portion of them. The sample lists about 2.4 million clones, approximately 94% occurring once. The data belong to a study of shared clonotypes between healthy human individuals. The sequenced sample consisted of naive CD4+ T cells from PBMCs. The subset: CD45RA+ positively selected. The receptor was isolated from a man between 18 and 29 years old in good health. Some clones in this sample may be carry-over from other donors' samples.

The CDR3 nucleotides are TGTGCCAGCAGTTTATCTCCCGGACAGGGGGCCAACGAGCAGTACTTC. It codes for CASSLSPGQGANEQYF. The chain joins TRBV28 to TRBJ2-7; 11 bases line up with TRBD1. CDR1 is MDHEN and CDR2 is SYDVKM in the germline V gene. CDR3 length: 16 residues. V lost 1 base to trimming and J lost 5 bases; unmatched junction nucleotides: 7.